This TCR beta chain was recorded in a study of blood T cell repertoires in COVID-19. Study-wide background: There were acute and convalescent COVID-19 samples, and they came from the United States, Italy and Spain. The cDNA or gDNA used as material had been derived from T cells, B-cell-depleted T cells, or PBMCs.

This CDR3 region has 14 residues. V was pared by 7 bases and J by 3 bases, with 8 bases of the junction left unmatched. Looked up from germline, CDR1 is MDHEN and CDR2 is SYDVKM. As processed by the authors: Amplified reference gene primers provided the basis for estimating nucleated cell counts. The repertoire was sequenced with immunoSEQ multiplex PCR; TCRdb's copy has only in-frame clones and lacks some. That table supplies the V and J calls and clone size; D and trimming were determined from the DNA. Altogether some 120,000 clones are present, over 65% being singletons, with the ten largest covering about 3.8%.

Sequencing used peripheral blood. The TCR originated in a man between 60 and 70 years old with acute or convalescent COVID-19. The chain carries TRBV28 and TRBJ1-2; 7 nucleotides align to TRBD1. The CDR3 bases are TGTGCCAGCACCCCACCCGGGACAGACTATGGCTACACCTTC. As protein: CASTPPGTDYGYTF.